The 5 T cell receptor beta chains listed next were all sequenced from one sample in a study of blood T cell repertoires in COVID-19. Assay used: immunoSEQ multiplex PCR; TCRdb lists only in-frame clones, some missing. The table lists around 500,000 clones, 85% to 90% of them singletons, with 1.8% in the top ten. Sequencing was carried out using PBMCs or T cells enriched from blood (not recorded which). The origin of the receptors is a woman aged 40 to 50 who had recovered from COVID-19.

J is TRBJ1-1 and V is TRBV20-1; D uncertain. Per germline, CDR1 DFQATT and CDR2 SNEGSKA (reference sequence). Trimming shortened V by 1 base and J by 7 bases, and 7 bases separated the two germline ends. The length of the CDR3 is 11 residues. The CDR3 protein is CSARGPDEAFF. In DNA form, the CDR3 reads TGCAGTGCTAGAGGCCCAGATGAAGCTTTCTTT.

This chain uses TRBV4-1 with TRBJ1-1; 7 bases fit TRBD1. From germline, CDR1 is MGHRA and CDR2 YSYEKL. V lost 5 bases to trimming and J lost 1 base; unmatched junction nucleotides: 7. There are 15 residues in the CDR3. The CDR3 nucleotides read TGCGCCAGCAGCATAACCGGGACAGAGAACACTGAAGCTTTCTTT. Residues: CASSITGTENTEAFF.

The chain employs TRBV6-5 and TRBJ2-1; tentatively, D is TRBD1 (5 bases). CDR3 length: 15 amino acids. V dropped 5 bases and J dropped 4 bases, with 15 bases sitting between them. CDR1 is MNHEY and CDR2 is SVGAGI in the germline V gene. The CDR3 sequence is CASSPDMDKYNEQFF. In DNA, the CDR3 is TGTGCCAGCAGTCCTGATATGGACAAGTACAATGAGCAGTTCTTC.

The rearrangement uses TRBV5-6 and TRBJ1-1; D may be TRBD1 (6 bases). Trimming left V 3 bases short and J 3 bases short, with 12 bases between. There are 14 residues in the CDR3. From germline, CDR1 is SGHDT and CDR2 YYEEEE. CDR3 in DNA: TGTGCCAGCAGCTCCTGGGGGGGGCACACTGAAGCTTTCTTT. Translation: CASSSWGGHTEAFF.

This clone was seen only once. The rearrangement uses TRBV5-1 and TRBJ2-7; D is uncertain. CDR1 is SGHRS and CDR2 is YFSETQ in the germline V gene. The CDR3 runs 15 residues. V lost 0 bases, J lost 0 bases, and 10 bases lay in between. The CDR3 sequence: CASSLAGKLSYEQYF. Here the CDR3 DNA reads TGCGCCAGCAGCTTGGCAGGTAAACTCTCCTACGAGCAGTACTTC.